What follows describes a single T cell receptor beta chain. Its antigen is currently unknown. The authors used template switching to add a universal primer site and gave cDNA unique molecular identifiers. TCRdb used MiXCR to reprocess the 5' RACE reads, holding one entry per CDR3 protein. The sample consists of 400,000 to 550,000 distinct CDR3 sequences, roughly an eighth of them appearing once. This specimen belongs to a study of identical twins. CDR3 length: 11 residues. The junction had 2 bases not matched to a gene; V was cut back by 7 bases and J by 5 bases. Looked up from germline, CDR1 is DFQATT and CDR2 is SNEGSKA (reference sequence). Study-wide results and caveats: Compared with models, monozygotic twins showed more out-of-frame TCR alpha sharing. Sequences that were beta out-of-frame showed weaker excess twin sharing.

In addition, the sample was reused for a study of yellow fever vaccine responses in identical twins. Per that study: Reportedly, twins' vaccine T cell responses looked partly convergent and partly personalized.

Sample: CD4+ T cells sorted from blood. V usage is TRBV20-1 and J usage is TRBJ2-7; TRBD2 matches 10 bases. The receptor was derived from a woman in her late teens or twenties in good health. CDR3 in DNA: TGCAGTGTTGGACTAGCGGACGAGCAGTACTTC. Translation gives CSVGLADEQYF.